The rows below give T cell receptor beta chains drawn from one sample of a study of blood T cells in healthy people across ages. In TCRdb, the 5' RACE reads were re-called with MiXCR into one record per CDR3 protein. This table holds about 830,000 distinct CDR3 sequences, 60% to 80% found once. Sequencing was carried out using blood. These receptors all come from a man aged 25 to 40 in good health. Each CDR3 is given with its conserved first and last residue. The order of the fields is V gene, clone size, J gene, D gene, CDR3 protein, CDR3 DNA. A D gene is named only where the DNA matches it firmly. The size of a clone is reported for some rows only, either as once, few or many, or as a class for expanded clones.

TRBV20-1	.	TRBJ2-5	TRBD1	CSARDGTGSFSETQYF	TGCAGTGCTAGAGATGGGACAGGTTCGTTCTCTGAGACCCAGTACTTC
TRBV7-2	.	TRBJ2-7	TRBD1	CASSSSPTGTGHEQYF	TGTGCCAGCAGCTCTAGTCCCACCGGGACAGGCCACGAGCAGTACTTC
TRBV28	few	TRBJ2-7	TRBD1	CASSRAGGSEQYF	TGTGCCAGCAGTCGCGCAGGGGGTAGCGAGCAGTACTTC
TRBV12-3/TRBV12-4	few	TRBJ2-6	.	CASRTGANVLTF	TGTGCCAGCCGCACCGGGGCCAACGTCCTGACTTTC
TRBV29-1	.	TRBJ1-4	.	CSGRGTNEKLFF	TGCAGCGGGCGAGGTACTAATGAAAAACTGTTTTTT
TRBV28	few	TRBJ2-1	.	CASSRPNEQFF	TGTGCCAGCAGCCGACCGAATGAGCAGTTCTTC
TRBV7-8	.	TRBJ2-7	TRBD2	CASSLYGERGLYEQYF	TGTGCCAGCAGCTTATACGGGGAGCGGGGGCTATACGAGCAGTACTTC
TRBV3-1	few	TRBJ2-7	.	CASSQNMISNEQYF	TGTGCCAGCAGCCAAAACATGATATCCAACGAGCAGTACTTC
TRBV29-1	few	TRBJ2-1	TRBD1	CSVETGQTYNEQFF	TGCAGCGTTGAAACGGGACAGACCTACAATGAGCAGTTCTTC
TRBV12-3/TRBV12-4	.	TRBJ2-3	.	CASNLIASTDTQYF	TGTGCCAGCAACCTTATAGCTAGCACAGATACGCAGTATTTT
TRBV28	.	TRBJ2-5	TRBD2	CASSSPGGLETQYF	TGTGCCAGCAGTTCTCCGGGGGGGCTGGAGACCCAGTACTTC
TRBV4-3	few	TRBJ2-7	TRBD1	CASSPSGTGASEQYF	TGCGCCAGCAGCCCATCCGGGACAGGGGCCTCCGAGCAGTACTTC
TRBV12-3/TRBV12-4	few	TRBJ1-6	.	CASSMSSSPLHF	TGTGCCAGCAGCATGTCTTCTTCACCCCTCCACTTT
TRBV9	.	TRBJ2-7	.	CASSVEAASYEQYF	TGTGCCAGCAGCGTAGAGGCAGCCTCCTACGAGCAGTACTTC
TRBV9	.	TRBJ2-1	.	CASSVGGPGNEQFF	TGTGCCAGCAGCGTAGGGGGGCCGGGGAATGAGCAGTTCTTC
TRBV3-1	few	TRBJ2-4	TRBD1	CASSQSLDRRKNIQYF	TGTGCCAGCAGCCAAAGTCTGGACAGGCGCAAAAACATTCAGTACTTC
TRBV20-1	.	TRBJ2-7	.	CSARGDTNYEQYF	TGCAGTGCTAGAGGAGACACTAACTACGAGCAGTACTTC
TRBV9	.	TRBJ2-6	.	CASNRGGTGANVLTF	TGTGCCAGCAACCGAGGGGGAACTGGGGCCAACGTCCTGACTTTC
TRBV18	.	TRBJ2-2	.	CASSPPETGVLTGELFF	TGTGCCAGCTCACCGCCCGAGACGGGGGTTCTCACCGGGGAGCTGTTTTTT
TRBV2	.	TRBJ2-4	.	CASRGEAKNIQYF	TGTGCCAGTCGCGGGGAGGCCAAAAACATTCAGTACTTC
TRBV20-1	.	TRBJ2-1	TRBD2	CSAPAGLAAYNEQFF	TGCAGTGCGCCAGCGGGACTAGCGGCATACAATGAGCAGTTCTTC
TRBV15	.	TRBJ2-7	TRBD1	CATSRDRIYEQYF	TGTGCCACCAGCAGGGACAGGATCTACGAGCAGTACTTC
TRBV6-5	.	TRBJ2-1	.	CASSPILANEQFF	TGTGCCAGCAGTCCGATACTAGCAAATGAGCAGTTCTTC
TRBV9	once	TRBJ2-7	TRBD2	CASSVYPGGQYEQYF	TGTGCCAGCAGCGTCTACCCGGGGGGGCAATACGAGCAGTACTTC
TRBV7-9	.	TRBJ2-1	.	CASSQHHDGKVVNEQFF	TGTGCCAGCAGCCAACACCATGATGGTAAGGTAGTCAATGAGCAGTTCTTC
TRBV9	.	TRBJ2-2	TRBD1	CASSSRDRTNTGELFF	TGTGCCAGCAGCAGCCGGGACAGGACGAACACCGGGGAGCTGTTTTTT
TRBV18	.	TRBJ1-4	.	CASSGSRGANEKLFF	TGTGCCAGCTCCGGGTCGCGGGGGGCTAATGAAAAACTGTTTTTT
TRBV27	.	TRBJ1-2	.	CASSSTGTGRYGYTF	TGTGCCAGCAGTTCCACCGGGACCGGCCGCTATGGCTACACCTTC
TRBV6-2/TRBV6-3	.	TRBJ2-4	.	CASSPGTGLNIQYF	TGTGCCAGCAGTCCTGGGACGGGGTTGAACATTCAGTACTTC
TRBV20-1	once	TRBJ2-3	TRBD2	CSAVLAGGYTDTQYF	TGCAGTGCGGTACTAGCGGGGGGTTACACAGATACGCAGTATTTT
TRBV9	.	TRBJ1-6	.	CASSPRNNSPLHF	TGTGCCAGCAGCCCAAGAAATAATTCACCCCTCCACTTT
TRBV6-2/TRBV6-3	.	TRBJ2-7	TRBD1	CASGVRQGSYEQYF	TGTGCCAGCGGGGTTAGACAGGGCTCCTACGAGCAGTACTTC
TRBV29-1	many	TRBJ2-4	.	CSATPGGVGTKNIQYF	TGCAGCGCAACACCCGGCGGGGTAGGGACCAAAAACATTCAGTACTTC
TRBV12-3/TRBV12-4	.	TRBJ1-2	.	CASRHRVGASRRLSYGYTF	TGTGCCAGCAGACATAGGGTGGGGGCTTCCCGTCGACTTTCCTATGGCTACACCTTC
TRBV9	.	TRBJ2-1	TRBD1	CASSAVGQGEANEQFF	TGTGCCAGCAGCGCGGTAGGACAGGGGGAGGCCAATGAGCAGTTCTTC
TRBV4-3	.	TRBJ2-7	.	CASSGDGGDEQYF	TGCGCCAGCAGCGGGGACGGTGGGGACGAGCAGTACTTC